The 23 T cell receptor beta chains below all came from one sample that was sequenced in a study of long-term antiretroviral therapy in people with HIV. This was the immunoSEQ v3.0 assay at survey level. Measured with immunoSEQ multiplex PCR; TCRdb has only the in-frame clones, and not every one. The sample lists 9,500 to 15,000 clones; around three quarters were seen once. Sequencing used unsorted PBMCs, obtained 3.1 years before starting antiretroviral therapy. These receptors were collected from a man aged 35-49 years with HIV.

The gene calls are TRBV14 and TRBJ2-7, with 7 bases identical to TRBD1. The CDR3 covers 15 residues. CDR1 and CDR2 (germline): SGHDN, FVKESK. Trimming cost V 5 bases and J 2 bases; bases outside gene matches: 9. CDR3 sequence reads: CASSSRGRGTYEQYF. CDR3 bases: TGTGCCAGCAGCTCCCGCGGCAGGGGGACCTACGAGCAGTACTTC.

CDR3 sequence: CASRQAGPSYEQYF. CDR3 nucleotides: TGTGCCAGCAGACAAGCAGGGCCCTCCTACGAGCAGTACTTC. The chain links TRBV27 to TRBJ2-7; D might be TRBD1 (5 bases). V lost 6 bases, J lost 0 bases, and 12 bases lay in between. CDR1 is MNHEY and CDR2 is SMNVEV in the germline V gene (reference sequence). The CDR3 is made up of 14 amino acids.

The V gene is TRBV19, the J gene TRBJ2-3, with 8 positions matching TRBD2. Germline lookup yields CDR1 LNHDA and CDR2 SQIVND (reference sequence). The trim removed 6 bases at V and 6 bases at J, leaving 14 bases unmatched. The CDR3 is 16 residues long. DNA for the CDR3: TGTGCCAGTAGACCCCAAGCCGGACTAGCCCTGGATACGCAGTATTTT. Amino acids: CASRPQAGLALDTQYF.

The chain employs TRBV5-1 and TRBJ2-7; 9 bases are a match to TRBD1. The V gene's germline CDR1 is SGHRS and CDR2 YFSETQ. The CDR3 has 15 amino acids. V was clipped by 0 bases and J by 7 bases; unmatched bases: 8. CDR3 sequence reads: CASSLVGTGFGEQYF. CDR3 nucleotides: TGCGCCAGCAGCTTGGTTGGGACAGGGTTCGGAGAGCAGTACTTC.

The rearrangement uses TRBV25-1 and TRBJ1-5; D not resolved. V was trimmed by 5 bases and J by 1 base, leaving 12 bases between them. Germline V gives CDR1 MGHDK, CDR2 SYGVNS. The CDR3 sequence is 15 residues long. CDR3 nucleotides: TGTGCCAGCAGTCCGATGGGCCCGAGCAATCAGCCCCAGCATTTT. Encoded protein: CASSPMGPSNQPQHF.

This clone was seen only once. The J gene is TRBJ1-1, the V gene TRBV25-1; 9 bases agree with TRBD1. With 0 bases clipped from V and 10 bases from J, the junction kept 3 bases outside the gene matches. The CDR3 runs to 13 residues. The germline V gene has CDR1 MGHDK and CDR2 SYGVNS. The CDR3 region has the DNA TGTGCCAGCAGTGAATATAAGACAGGGGGAGCTTTCTTT. Translated, it gives CASSEYKTGGAFF.

The chain recombines TRBV5-5 with TRBJ2-7, with 8 positions matching TRBD2. This CDR3 is built from 16 residues. Per the germline V gene, CDR1 is SGHKS and CDR2 is YYEKEE (reference sequence). Unmatched junction bases numbered 11, after V lost 4 bases and J lost 2 bases. The CDR3 nucleotides read TGTGCCAGCAGCCGCGGGAGCGGGAGAGGCCCCTACGAGCAGTACTTC. This encodes CASSRGSGRGPYEQYF.

The V call is TRBV5-3, the J call TRBJ2-5, with 8 nucleotides matching TRBD1. TRBV5-3 is sorted into the ORF group, with uncertain function. J gave up 4 bases and V 0 bases, and 5 bases lay outside the gene matches. The CDR3 contains 15 residues. CDR3 loop: CARSLVSGTGETQYF. Here the CDR3 DNA reads TGTGCCAGAAGCTTGGTTTCCGGGACAGGAGAGACCCAGTACTTC.

The chain uses TRBV7-8 and TRBJ2-1; 7 positions agree with TRBD2. V was pared by 0 bases and J by 3 bases, with 5 bases of the junction left unmatched. Germline-derived CDR1 and CDR2 are SGHVS and FQNEAQ. This CDR3 comprises 16 residues. In nucleotides, the CDR3 is TGTGCCAGCAGCTTAGCCCGACTAGCTAACTACAATGAGCAGTTCTTC. Translating gives CASSLARLANYNEQFF.

This clone is classed as medium-sized (0.01 to 0.1%). One junction end disagrees with the germline gene, perhaps due to a read error. The chain employs TRBV18 and TRBJ1-4, with 7 positions matching TRBD1. The CDR3 contains 17 residues. Germline loops: CDR1 KGHSH, CDR2 LQKENI. For the CDR3, the DNA is TGTGCCAGCTCACCACTTACGATTACGACAGGGAATGAGAAACTGTTTTTT. Translated: CASSPLTITTGNEKLFF. Together with reference TRBV18 and TRBJ1-4, the CDR3 gives the full variable domain: NAGVMQNPRHLVRRRGQEARLRCSPMKGHSHVYWYRQLPEEGLKFMVYLQKENIIDESGMPKERFSAEFPKEGPSILRIQQVVRGDSAAYFCASSPLTITTGNEKLFFGSGTQLSVL.

This chain connects TRBV19 to TRBJ2-3; D uncertain. The V end lost 4 bases, the J end lost 6 bases, and 11 bases lay between the germline ends. CDR3 length equals 13 residues. The germline V gene encodes CDR1 LNHDA and CDR2 SQIVND (reference sequence). The CDR3 loop reads CASSTSRLDTQYF. CDR3 bases: TGTGCCAGTAGTACATCTCGTTTGGATACGCAGTATTTT.

This clone was detected a few times. The rearrangement uses TRBV7-9 and TRBJ1-5; the D gene is possibly TRBD1 (5 bases). This CDR3 contains 15 residues. Germline CDR1 reads SEHNR; CDR2 reads FQNEAQ (reference sequence). Trimming removed 1 base from V and 9 bases from J, with 16 bases in between. CDR3 nucleotides: TGTGCCAGCAGCTTAGGAGGGGCCCCAGTAGCGCCCCAGCATTTT. This gives the protein CASSLGGAPVAPQHF.

The chain joins TRBV29-1 to TRBJ2-3; 7 nucleotides align to TRBD2. In germline, CDR1 is SQVTM, CDR2 ANQGSEA. The V and J ends lost 6 bases and 5 bases, in that order; junction bases with no gene match: 8. The CDR3 spans 13 residues. In DNA form, the CDR3 reads TGCAGCGTCAAAGGACTAGTCTTAGATACGCAGTATTTT. It translates to CSVKGLVLDTQYF.

The chain recombines TRBV6-1 with TRBJ2-4, with D possibly matching TRBD1 (6 bases). CDR1 MNHNS and CDR2 SASEGT come from the germline V gene. CDR3 length: 14 residues. Deletions cut 6 bases from V and 5 bases from J, with 14 bases between. Here the CDR3 reads CASRQAGAQNIQYF. In DNA, the CDR3 is TGTGCCAGCAGGCAAGCAGGGGCCCAAAACATTCAGTACTTC.

The chain links TRBV30 to TRBJ1-1; D remains unclear. V lost 0 bases and J 1 base, leaving 6 bases between the germline ends. The CDR3 consists of 13 residues. CDR1 is GTSNPN and CDR2 is SVGIG in the germline V gene (reference sequence). CDR3 bases: TGTGCCTGGAGTGTCCAGCGGAACACTGAAGCTTTCTTT. Its protein is CAWSVQRNTEAFF.

The chain uses TRBV27 and TRBJ2-7; TRBD1 might be the D (6 bases). The germline gives CDR1 MNHEY, CDR2 SMNVEV (reference sequence). CDR3 length equals 15 residues. Trimming took 3 bases from V and 6 from J, leaving 18 bases between them. The CDR3 DNA sequence: TGTGCCAGCAGTTTTCAGTCAGGGGTGGACTTCGAGCAGTACTTC. Translation: CASSFQSGVDFEQYF.

In nucleotides, the CDR3 is TGTGCCAGCAGCTTACAGGACCGTTATCAGCCCCAGCATTTT. It codes for CASSLQDRYQPQHF. This rearrangement joins TRBV7-9 to TRBJ1-5; D is unresolved. The CDR3 consists of 14 residues. Germline-derived CDR1 and CDR2 are SEHNR and FQNEAQ (reference sequence). V was pared by 2 bases and J by 5 bases, with 10 bases between.

The rearrangement joins TRBV7-9 to TRBJ2-1; 9 bases align to TRBD2. J was trimmed by 5 bases and V by 1 base; bases with no gene match: 3. This CDR3 is 15 amino acids long. The germline V gene encodes CDR1 SEHNR and CDR2 FQNEAQ (reference sequence). In nucleotides, the CDR3 is TGTGCCAGCAGCTTAGGCGGGAGGGCCCACAATGAGCAGTTCTTC. Protein product: CASSLGGRAHNEQFF.

The genes are TRBV7-9 and TRBJ2-2; D is possibly TRBD1 (5 bases). The CDR3 runs to 15 residues. In germline, CDR1 is SEHNR, CDR2 FQNEAQ (reference sequence). V lost 3 bases to trimming and J lost 4 bases, with 12 bases between them. CDR3 nucleotides: TGTGCCAGCAGCTTCGCAGGGAAGAGCACCGGGGAGCTGTTTTTT. The encoded protein is CASSFAGKSTGELFF.

This chain uses TRBV6-5 with TRBJ2-7; 7 bases are a match to TRBD2. The germline gives CDR1 MNHEY, CDR2 SVGAGI. V gave up 8 bases and J gave up 2 bases; unmatched junction bases: 6. This CDR3 is 13 amino acids long. This CDR3 is CASGASGPYEQYF. The CDR3 DNA follows: TGTGCCAGCGGTGCTAGCGGACCCTACGAGCAGTACTTC.

CDR3 in amino acids: CASSYSPGRESGTQYF. The CDR3 nucleotides are TGTGCCAGCAGTTACTCCCCCGGAAGAGAGTCTGGGACGCAGTATTTT. The rearrangement links TRBV6-6 to TRBJ2-3; D is undetermined. Trimming stripped 0 bases from V and 9 bases from J, with 19 bases between. The germline V gene has CDR1 MNHNY and CDR2 SVGAGI (reference sequence). The CDR3 loop spans 16 amino acids.

The chain carries TRBV7-9 and TRBJ2-7; D ambiguous. Germline loops: CDR1 SEHNR, CDR2 FQNEAQ (reference sequence). This CDR3 contains 13 residues. With 1 base removed from V and 2 bases from J, the gap between germline ends came to 6 bases. CDR3 nucleotides: TGTGCCAGCAGCTTAGACAAGACCTACGAGCAGTACTTC. Amino acids: CASSLDKTYEQYF.

The CDR3: CASSQGSQGGYEQYF. CDR3 DNA sequence: TGCGCCAGCAGCCAAGGGAGTCAGGGCGGTTACGAGCAGTACTTC. The chain employs TRBV4-3 and TRBJ2-7; possibly TRBD1 for D (5 bases). This CDR3 has 15 residues. V was pared by 1 base and J by 4 bases, with 14 bases between. From germline, CDR1 is LGHNA and CDR2 YSLEER.